This TCR beta chain originates from a study of T cell responses to AZD1222 COVID-19 vaccine. Findings of the study overall: Vaccine-associated CD4 TCRs ranged over spike, dominating at 160-218 and 743-854. AZD1222 recipients seropositive at baseline numbered only six. After two AZD1222 doses, spike-specific TCR breadth and depth rose versus day 0. Donor demographics were predominantly white British with a female majority; clonal diversity may be underestimated.

The repertoire was sequenced with immunoSEQ multiplex PCR; TCRdb's copy has only in-frame clones and lacks some. The profile shows 170,000 or so clones, about 93% of them singletons. This CDR3 contains 14 residues. Trimming left V 1 base short and J 4 bases short, with 10 bases between. CDR1 and CDR2 (germline): SGHDN, FVKESK. This clone was seen just once. Antigen unknown. The starting material was peripheral blood, obtained 28 days after the second dose of the MenACWY control vaccine. J is TRBJ2-5 and V is TRBV14, with D maybe TRBD2 (6 bases). The TCR originated in an adult who received the MenACWY meningococcal vaccine as a control. The chain's CDR3 is CASSQARGGETQYF. The CDR3 region has the DNA TGTGCCAGCAGCCAAGCGAGGGGAGGAGAGACCCAGTACTTC.